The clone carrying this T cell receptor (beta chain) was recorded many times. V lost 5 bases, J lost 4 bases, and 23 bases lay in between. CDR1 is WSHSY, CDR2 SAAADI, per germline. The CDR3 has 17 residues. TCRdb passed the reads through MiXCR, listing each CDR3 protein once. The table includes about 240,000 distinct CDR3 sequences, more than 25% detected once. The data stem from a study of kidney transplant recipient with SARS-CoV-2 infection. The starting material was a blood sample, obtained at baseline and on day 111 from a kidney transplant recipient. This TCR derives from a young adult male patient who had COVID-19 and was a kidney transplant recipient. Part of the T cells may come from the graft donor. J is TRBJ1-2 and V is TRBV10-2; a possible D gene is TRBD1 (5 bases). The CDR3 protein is CASSRADTSRKTYGYTF. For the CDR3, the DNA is TGCGCCAGCAGTCGTGCGGACACTTCTAGAAAGACCTATGGCTACACCTTC.